This T cell receptor beta chain was documented in a study of OX40 agonist ivuxolimab in advanced cancers. The CDR3 is 15 amino acids. Per the germline V gene, CDR1 is MGHRA and CDR2 is YSYEKL. Trimming shortened V by 4 bases and J by 3 bases, and 13 bases separated the two germline ends. Measured with immunoSEQ multiplex PCR; TCRdb has only the in-frame clones, and not every one. The top ten hold approximately 12% of the sample, which has 60,000 to 70,000 clones, around 93% seen once. Source: CD4+ or CD8+ T cells sorted from blood, taken in a trial of the OX40 agonist ivuxolimab. The sequence was obtained from an adult with an advanced solid tumor such as melanoma, head and neck, liver or kidney cancer. The rearrangement joins TRBV4-1 to TRBJ2-1, with D possibly being TRBD2 (5 bases). CDR3: CASSRLRDDYNEQFF. Written as DNA, the CDR3 is TGCGCCAGCAGCCGACTAAGAGACGACTACAATGAGCAGTTCTTC.